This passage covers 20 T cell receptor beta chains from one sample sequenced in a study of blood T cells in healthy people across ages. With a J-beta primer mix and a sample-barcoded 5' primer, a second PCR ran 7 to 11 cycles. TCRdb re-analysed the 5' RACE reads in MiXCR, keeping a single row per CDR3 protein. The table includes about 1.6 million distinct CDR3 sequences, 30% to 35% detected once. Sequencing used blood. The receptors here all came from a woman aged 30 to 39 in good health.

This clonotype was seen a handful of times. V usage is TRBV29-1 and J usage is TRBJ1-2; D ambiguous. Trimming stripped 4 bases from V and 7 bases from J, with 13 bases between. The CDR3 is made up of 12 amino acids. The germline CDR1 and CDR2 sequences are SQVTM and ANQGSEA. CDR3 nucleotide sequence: TGCAGCGTTGGCGGTGGTTTACGTGGCTACACCTTC. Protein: CSVGGGLRGYTF.

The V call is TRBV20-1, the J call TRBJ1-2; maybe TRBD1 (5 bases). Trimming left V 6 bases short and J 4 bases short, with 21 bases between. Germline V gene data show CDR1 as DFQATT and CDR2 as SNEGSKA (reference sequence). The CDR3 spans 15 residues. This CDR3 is CSARGSGADGYGYTF. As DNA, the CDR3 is TGCAGTGCGAGGGGTAGTGGGGCGGACGGCTATGGCTACACCTTC.

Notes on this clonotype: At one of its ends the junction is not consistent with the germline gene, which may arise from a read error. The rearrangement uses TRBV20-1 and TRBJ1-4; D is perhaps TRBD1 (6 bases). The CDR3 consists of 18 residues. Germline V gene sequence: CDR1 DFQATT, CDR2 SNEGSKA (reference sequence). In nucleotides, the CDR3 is TGCAGTGCTAGAGATCTTAAAGTCGGCAGGGGTGACGGGGAAAAACCGTTTTTT. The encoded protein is CSARDLKVGRGDGEKPFF.

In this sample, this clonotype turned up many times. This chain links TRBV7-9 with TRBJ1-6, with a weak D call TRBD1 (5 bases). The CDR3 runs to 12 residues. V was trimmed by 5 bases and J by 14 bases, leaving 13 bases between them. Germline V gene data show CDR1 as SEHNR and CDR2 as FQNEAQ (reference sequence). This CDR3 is CASSPILGALHF. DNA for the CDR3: TGTGCCAGCAGCCCGATACTAGGGGCCCTCCACTTT. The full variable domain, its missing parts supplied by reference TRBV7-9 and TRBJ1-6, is DTGVSQNPRHKITKRGQNVTFRCDPISEHNRLYWYRQTLGQGPEFLTYFQNEAQLEKSRLLSDRFSAERPKGSFSTLEIQRTEQGDSAMYLCASSPILGALHFGNGTRLTVT.

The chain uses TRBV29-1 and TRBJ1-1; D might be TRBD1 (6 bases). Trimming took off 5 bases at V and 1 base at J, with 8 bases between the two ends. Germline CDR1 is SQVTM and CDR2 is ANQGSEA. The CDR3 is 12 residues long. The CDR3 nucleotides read TGCAGCGTTCTGACAGGGAACACTGAAGCTTTCTTT. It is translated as CSVLTGNTEAFF.

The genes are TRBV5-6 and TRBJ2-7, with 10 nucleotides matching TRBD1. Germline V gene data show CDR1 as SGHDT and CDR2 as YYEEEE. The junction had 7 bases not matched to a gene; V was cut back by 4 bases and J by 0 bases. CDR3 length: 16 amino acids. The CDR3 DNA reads TGTGCCAGCAGCCCCACGGGACAGGGGAACTCCTACGAGCAGTACTTC. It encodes CASSPTGQGNSYEQYF.

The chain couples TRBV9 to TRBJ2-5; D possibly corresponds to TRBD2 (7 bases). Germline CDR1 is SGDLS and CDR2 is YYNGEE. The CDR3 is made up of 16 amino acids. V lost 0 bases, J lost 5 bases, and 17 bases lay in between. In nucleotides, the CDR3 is TGTGCCAGCAGCGTAGACGAGGGGGGGCCATGGGAGACCCAGTACTTC. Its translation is CASSVDEGGPWETQYF.

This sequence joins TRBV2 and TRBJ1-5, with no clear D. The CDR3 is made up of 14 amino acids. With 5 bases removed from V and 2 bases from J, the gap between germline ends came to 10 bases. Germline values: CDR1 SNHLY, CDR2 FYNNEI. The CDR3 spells CASSTGIGNQPQHF. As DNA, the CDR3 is TGTGCCAGCAGTACTGGGATTGGCAATCAGCCCCAGCATTTT.

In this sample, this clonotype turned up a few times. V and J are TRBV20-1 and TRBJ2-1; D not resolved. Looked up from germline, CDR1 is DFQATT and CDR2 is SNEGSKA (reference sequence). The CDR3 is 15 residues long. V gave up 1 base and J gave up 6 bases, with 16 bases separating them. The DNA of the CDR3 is TGCAGTGCTAGAGCCCACGGTGGGATTGGCAATGAGCAGTTCTTC. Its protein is CSARAHGGIGNEQFF.

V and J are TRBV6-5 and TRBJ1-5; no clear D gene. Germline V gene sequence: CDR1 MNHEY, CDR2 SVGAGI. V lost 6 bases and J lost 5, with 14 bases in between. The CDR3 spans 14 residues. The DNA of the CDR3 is TGTGCCAGCAGGAGACTAGGGATCGATCAGCCCCAGCATTTT. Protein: CASRRLGIDQPQHF.

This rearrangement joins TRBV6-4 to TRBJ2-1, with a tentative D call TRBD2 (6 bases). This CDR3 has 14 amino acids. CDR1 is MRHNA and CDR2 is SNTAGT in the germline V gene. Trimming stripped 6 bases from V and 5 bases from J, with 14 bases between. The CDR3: CASRRLATNNEQFF. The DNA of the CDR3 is TGTGCCAGCAGACGTCTAGCGACCAACAATGAGCAGTTCTTC.

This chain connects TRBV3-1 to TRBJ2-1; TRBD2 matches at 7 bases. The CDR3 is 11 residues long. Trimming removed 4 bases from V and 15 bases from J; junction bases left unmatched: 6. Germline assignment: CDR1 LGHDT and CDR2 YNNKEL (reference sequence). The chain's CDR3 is CASSPGGVPFF. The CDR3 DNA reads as TGTGCCAGCAGCCCTGGGGGGGTGCCGTTCTTC.

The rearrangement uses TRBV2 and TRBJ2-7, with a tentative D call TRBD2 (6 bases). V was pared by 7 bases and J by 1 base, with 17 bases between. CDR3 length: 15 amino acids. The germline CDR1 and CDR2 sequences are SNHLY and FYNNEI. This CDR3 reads CASKRDRGKSYEQYF. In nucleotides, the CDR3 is TGTGCCAGCAAAAGGGACCGGGGGAAATCCTACGAGCAGTACTTC.

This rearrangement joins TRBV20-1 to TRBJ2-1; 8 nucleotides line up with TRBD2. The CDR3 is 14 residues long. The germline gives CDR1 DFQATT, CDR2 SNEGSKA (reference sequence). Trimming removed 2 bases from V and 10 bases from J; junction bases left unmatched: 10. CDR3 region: CSARIREGQGEQFF. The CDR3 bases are TGCAGTGCTAGAATTCGGGAGGGCCAAGGCGAGCAGTTCTTC.

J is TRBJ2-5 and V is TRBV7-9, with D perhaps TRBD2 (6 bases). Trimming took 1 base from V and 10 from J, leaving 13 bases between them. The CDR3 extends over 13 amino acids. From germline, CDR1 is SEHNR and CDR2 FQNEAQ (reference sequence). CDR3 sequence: CASSLGGAGGQYF. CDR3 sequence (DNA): TGTGCCAGCAGCTTAGGCGGGGCCGGGGGCCAGTACTTC.

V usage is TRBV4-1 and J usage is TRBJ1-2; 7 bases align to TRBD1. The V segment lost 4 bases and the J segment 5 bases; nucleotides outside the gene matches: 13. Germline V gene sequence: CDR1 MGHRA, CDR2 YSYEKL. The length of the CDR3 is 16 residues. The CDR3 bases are TGCGCCAGCAGCCTCCCCAAATCCGGGACAGAGTATGGCTACACCTTC. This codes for CASSLPKSGTEYGYTF.

The CDR3 loop is CASGRRDREQFF. The DNA of the CDR3 is TGTGCCAGCGGAAGGAGGGATCGAGAGCAGTTCTTC. This chain joins TRBV6-1 and TRBJ2-1; tentative D call: TRBD2 (6 bases). The V and J ends lost 8 bases and 10 bases respectively, with 15 bases between them. The germline gives CDR1 MNHNS, CDR2 SASEGT. The CDR3 extends over 12 amino acids.

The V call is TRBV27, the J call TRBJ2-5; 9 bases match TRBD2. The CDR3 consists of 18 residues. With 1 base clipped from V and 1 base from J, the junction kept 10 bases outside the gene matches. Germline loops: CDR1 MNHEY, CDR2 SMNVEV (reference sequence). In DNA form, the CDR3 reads TGTGCCAGCAGTTTATTATCGGTATCTAGCGGGGTCCAAGAGACCCAGTACTTC. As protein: CASSLLSVSSGVQETQYF.

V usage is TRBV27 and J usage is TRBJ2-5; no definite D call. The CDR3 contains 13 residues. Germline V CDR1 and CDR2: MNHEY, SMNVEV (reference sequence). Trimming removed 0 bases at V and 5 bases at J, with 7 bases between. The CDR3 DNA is TGTGCCAGCAGTTTATCGGCTTGGGAGACCCAGTACTTC. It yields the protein CASSLSAWETQYF.

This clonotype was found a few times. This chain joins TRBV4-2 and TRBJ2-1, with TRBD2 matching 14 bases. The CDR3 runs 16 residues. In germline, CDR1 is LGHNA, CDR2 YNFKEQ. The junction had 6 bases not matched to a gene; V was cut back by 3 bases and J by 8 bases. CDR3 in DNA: TGTGCCAGCAGCCAGACCGGGACTAGCGGGGGATATGAGCAGTTCTTC. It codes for CASSQTGTSGGYEQFF.